The clone carrying this T cell receptor beta chain has only a few counts. V dropped 3 bases and J dropped 5 bases, with 14 bases sitting between them. The CDR3 runs 15 residues. Germline V gives CDR1 MDHEN, CDR2 SYDVKM. This entry is derived from a study of T-cell reconstitution after alpha-beta-depleted transplantation in children. Unique molecular identifiers tagged the TCRbeta library. TCRdb called the PCR reads again in MiXCR, with one record for every CDR3 protein. The sample holds fewer than 400,000 distinct CDR3 sequences, roughly 20% seen once. The chain combines TRBV28 with TRBJ1-5; perhaps TRBD1 as D (5 bases). This receptor was identified in a human donor who donated a stem cell graft to a child with acute myeloid leukemia. The sample in question was PBMCs from the stem cell graft donor, obtained from the stem cell graft. In DNA form, the CDR3 reads TGTGCCAGCAGTTTGATGGACATAGTCGATCAGCCCCAGCATTTT. Encoded protein: CASSLMDIVDQPQHF.